Listed below are T cell receptor beta chains from one sample, sequenced in a study of shared clonotypes between healthy human individuals. Some clones are missing from TCRdb's copy, which holds only in-frame ones; the method was immunoSEQ multiplex PCR. The sample consists of 400,000 to 500,000 clones, 76% of them appearing once. Sequences were obtained from PBMCs. These receptors came from a middle-aged woman in good health. Some clones in this sample may be carry-over from other donors' samples. CDR3s include the opening cysteine and the closing phenylalanine or tryptophan. The D gene is left open where the match is weak. Size tells how often a clone was seen (once, few, many) or the class of an expanded clone, and some rows leave it out.

D	size	V	J	length	DNA	CDR3
-	-	TRBV10-3	TRBJ2-3	14	TGTGCCATCTCTTTGGGGACAAGCACAGATACGCAGTATTTT	CAISLGTSTDTQYF
-	-	TRBV28	TRBJ2-1	15	TGTGCCAGCAGGACGGGCCCGGCGAGGGGGGGTGAGCAGTTCTTC	CASRTGPARGGEQFF
-	-	TRBV28	TRBJ2-1	14	TGTGCCAGCAGTTTATCAGACAGATACAATGAGCAGTTCTTC	CASSLSDRYNEQFF
-	-	TRBV27	TRBJ2-7	12	TGTGCCAGCAGTTTAACTTGGTCAGAGCAGTACTTC	CASSLTWSEQYF
TRBD2	-	TRBV7-2	TRBJ2-7	15	TGTGCCAGCAGCCCCAGACTAGCTGTTGCTAACGAGCAGTACTTC	CASSPRLAVANEQYF
-	-	TRBV7-9	TRBJ2-7	14	TGTGCCAGCGGGGAAGGAGGGAGCTCCTACGAGCAGTACTTC	CASGEGGSSYEQYF
-	-	TRBV28	TRBJ2-7	15	TGTGCCAGCCGAAGACCGGGACGGCACTCCTACGAGCAGTACTTC	CASRRPGRHSYEQYF
-	-	TRBV27	TRBJ2-2	16	TGTGCCAGCAGTGCCGACCGGGAGCTATACACCGGGGAGCTGTTTTTT	CASSADRELYTGELFF
TRBD2	many	TRBV5-1	TRBJ2-1	15	TGCGCCAGCAGCTTACGGACTAGCGAGGCCCAACAGCAGTTCTTC	CASSLRTSEAQQQFF
-	few	TRBV28	TRBJ2-7	12	TGTGCCAGCGGTCTCCTGACCTACGAGCAGTACTTC	CASGLLTYEQYF
-	-	TRBV15	TRBJ2-5	15	TGTGCCACCAGCAGAGTTTTGGCAGCCCAAGAGACCCAGTACTTC	CATSRVLAAQETQYF
TRBD1	-	TRBV6-6	TRBJ2-7	15	TGTGCCAGCAGGCATGGACAGGGGGCTTTCTACGAGCAGTACTTC	CASRHGQGAFYEQYF
-	-	TRBV6-4	TRBJ2-5	13	TGTGCCAGCAGTAGACAGTTACAAGAGACCCAGTACTTC	CASSRQLQETQYF
TRBD2	-	TRBV5-1	TRBJ2-1	13	TGCGCCAGCAGCTTGGGGACTAGCGGTGAGCAGTTCTTC	CASSLGTSGEQFF
TRBD2	-	TRBV6-5	TRBJ2-2	16	TGTGCCAGCAGTTACTCTGGCGGGAGTAACACCGGGGAGCTGTTTTTT	CASSYSGGSNTGELFF
-	-	TRBV15	TRBJ2-7	14	TGTGCCACCAGGAAGGGCGGTCCCTCCTACGAGCAGTACTTC	CATRKGGPSYEQYF
TRBD1	-	TRBV10-2	TRBJ1-1	15	TGCGCCAGCAGTGATTGGGACAGATTGAACACTGAAGCTTTCTTT	CASSDWDRLNTEAFF
TRBD1	-	TRBV7-2	TRBJ2-7	16	TGTGCCAGCAGCTTACCAGGGGGCCGGGACTCCTACGAGCAGTACTTC	CASSLPGGRDSYEQYF
TRBD1	-	TRBV14	TRBJ1-1	16	TGTGCCAGCAGCCAAGCCTGGACAGGGATGAACACTGAAGCTTTCTTT	CASSQAWTGMNTEAFF
TRBD1	-	TRBV29-1	TRBJ1-2	11	TGCAGCGTTAACAGGGGCCACGGCTACACCTTC	CSVNRGHGYTF
TRBD2	-	TRBV19	TRBJ2-5	14	TGTGCCAGTAGTCCAGCGGGAATTGAAGAGACCCAGTACTTC	CASSPAGIEETQYF
-	-	TRBV5-6	TRBJ2-7	16	TGTGCCAGCAGCGAGGATCCCGGGACGGTTACCTACGAGCAGTACTTC	CASSEDPGTVTYEQYF
-	-	TRBV18	TRBJ1-2	12	TGTGCCAGCTCACCACCGGGGTTTGGCTACACCTTC	CASSPPGFGYTF
-	-	TRBV28	TRBJ1-5	15	TGTGCCGGGCGGAAAGCGTCGGGAGGCAATCAGCCCCAGCATTTT	CAGRKASGGNQPQHF
-	-	TRBV29-1	TRBJ2-7	12	TGCAGCGTTGTTCTGGGTTCCTACGAGCAGTACTTC	CSVVLGSYEQYF
-	-	TRBV19	TRBJ1-5	14	TGTGCCAGTAGTTTGGTCCTAGGGGGTCAGCCCCAGCATTTT	CASSLVLGGQPQHF
TRBD1	-	TRBV30	TRBJ2-3	14	TGTGCCTGGAGTTCGGGACAGGCGACAGATACGCAGTATTTT	CAWSSGQATDTQYF